This T cell receptor beta chain was recovered during a study of patients and donors after allogeneic stem cell transplantation. TCRdb used MiXCR to reprocess the RT-PCR reads, holding one entry per CDR3 protein. The table records about 150,000 distinct CDR3 sequences, about a third of them present only once. The CDR3 runs 15 residues. CDR1 MNHEY and CDR2 SVGAGI come from the germline V gene. V lost 7 bases to trimming and J lost 0 bases, with 15 bases between them. A single count supports this clonotype. Material for sequencing was blood, either unsorted or a sorted T cell fraction (not recorded which). This clonotype was obtained from a human donor who was either an allogeneic HSCT recipient or a stem cell or donor lymphocyte infusion donor (not recorded which). It is not recorded whose cells these are; they may come from a transplant donor. The chain uses TRBV6-5 and TRBJ1-1; D gene uncertain. The CDR3 loop reads CASTEITPMNTEAFF. In nucleotides, the CDR3 is TGTGCCAGCACTGAGATCACACCAATGAACACTGAAGCTTTCTTT.